Listed here is a single TCR beta chain. Its matching antigen is unknown. This entry is derived from a study of shared clonotypes between healthy human individuals. Points from the study as a whole: Roughly 5% of naive CD4 clonotypes were common to several donors.

Healthy HIV-negative adults with no recent acute infections or vaccinations were recruited as donors. Genomic DNA (from each subset) was split evenly across several immunoSEQ plates. Clones were sequenced by immunoSEQ multiplex PCR, and TCRdb holds only the in-frame ones, with some missing. This sample has 2 million to 3 million clones, with around 90% found just once. The germline V and J ends were trimmed by 4 bases and 5 bases, with 6 bases remaining between them. Germline values: CDR1 WSHSY, CDR2 SAAADI. CDR3 length: 11 amino acids. Sequenced material: naive CD4+ T cells sorted from blood. Subset denoted: CD45RA+ positively selected. The TCR originated in a man aged 18 to 30 in good health. V usage is TRBV10-2 and J usage is TRBJ2-7; perhaps TRBD1 as D (5 bases). The chain's CDR3 is CASSAGNEQYF. DNA for the CDR3: TGCGCCAGCAGTGCAGGGAACGAGCAGTACTTC.